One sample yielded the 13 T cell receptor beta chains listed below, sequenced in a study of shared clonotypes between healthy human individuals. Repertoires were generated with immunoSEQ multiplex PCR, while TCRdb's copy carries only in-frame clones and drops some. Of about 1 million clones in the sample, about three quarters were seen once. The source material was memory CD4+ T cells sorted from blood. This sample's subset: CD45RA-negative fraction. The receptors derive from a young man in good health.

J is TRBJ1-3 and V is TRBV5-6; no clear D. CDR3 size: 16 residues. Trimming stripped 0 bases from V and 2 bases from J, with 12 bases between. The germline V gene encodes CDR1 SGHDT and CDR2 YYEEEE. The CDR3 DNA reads TGTGCCAGCAGCTTGGTAGGGAACACCGCTGGAAACACCATATATTTT. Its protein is CASSLVGNTAGNTIYF.

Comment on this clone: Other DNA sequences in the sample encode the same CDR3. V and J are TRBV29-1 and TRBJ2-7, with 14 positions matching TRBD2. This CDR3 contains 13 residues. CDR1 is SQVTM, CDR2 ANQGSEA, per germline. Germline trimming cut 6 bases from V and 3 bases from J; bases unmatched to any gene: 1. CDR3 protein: CSVGTSGSYEQYF. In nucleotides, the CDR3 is TGCAGCGTGGGGACTAGCGGGAGCTACGAGCAGTACTTC.

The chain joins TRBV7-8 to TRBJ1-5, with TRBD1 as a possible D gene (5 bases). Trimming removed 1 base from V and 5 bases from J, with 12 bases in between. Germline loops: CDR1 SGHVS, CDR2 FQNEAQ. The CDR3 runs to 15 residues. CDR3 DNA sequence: TGTGCCAGCAGCTTAGGACGGACGGGGGATCAGCCCCAGCATTTT. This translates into CASSLGRTGDQPQHF.

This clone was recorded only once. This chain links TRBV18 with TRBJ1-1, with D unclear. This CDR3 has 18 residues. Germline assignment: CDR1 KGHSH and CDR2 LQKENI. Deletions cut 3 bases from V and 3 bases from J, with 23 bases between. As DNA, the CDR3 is TGTGCCAGCTCACCGCAAGGGCGCGCAGGTCATCTGGACACTGAAGCTTTCTTT. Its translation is CASSPQGRAGHLDTEAFF.

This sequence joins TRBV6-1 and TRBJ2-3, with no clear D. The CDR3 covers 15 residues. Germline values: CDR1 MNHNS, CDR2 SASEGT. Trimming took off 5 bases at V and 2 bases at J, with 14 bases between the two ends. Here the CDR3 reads CASSSSVTSTDTQYF. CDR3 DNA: TGTGCCAGCAGTTCGTCAGTAACCTCCACAGATACGCAGTATTTT.

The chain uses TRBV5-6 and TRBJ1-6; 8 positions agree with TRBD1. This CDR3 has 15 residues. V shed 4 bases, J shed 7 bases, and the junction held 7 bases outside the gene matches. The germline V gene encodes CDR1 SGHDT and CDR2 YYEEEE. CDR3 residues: CASSNLDRANSPLHF. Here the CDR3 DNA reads TGTGCCAGCAGCAACCTGGACAGGGCAAATTCACCCCTCCACTTT.

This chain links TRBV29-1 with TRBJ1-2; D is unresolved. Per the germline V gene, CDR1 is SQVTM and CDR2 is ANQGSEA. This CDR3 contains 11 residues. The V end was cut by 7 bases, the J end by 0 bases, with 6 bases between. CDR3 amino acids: CSASPNYGYTF. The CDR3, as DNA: TGCAGCGCCAGCCCTAACTATGGCTACACCTTC. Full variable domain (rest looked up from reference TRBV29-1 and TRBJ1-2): SAVISQKPSRDICQRGTSLTIQCQVDSQVTMMFWYRQQPGQSLTLIATANQGSEATYESGFVIDKFPISRPNLTFSTLTVSNMSPEDSSIYLCSASPNYGYTFGSGTRLTVV.

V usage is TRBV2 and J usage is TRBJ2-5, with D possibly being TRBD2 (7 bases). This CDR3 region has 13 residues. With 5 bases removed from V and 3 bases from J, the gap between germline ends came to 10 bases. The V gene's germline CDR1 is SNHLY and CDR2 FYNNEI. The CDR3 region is CASSREGEETQYF. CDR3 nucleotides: TGTGCCAGCAGTAGGGAGGGGGAAGAGACCCAGTACTTC.

CDR3 in DNA: TGTGCCAGCGGTGGGACAAGGAGGTGGGAGCAGTACTTC. Its protein is CASGGTRRWEQYF. The chain links TRBV25-1 to TRBJ2-7; maybe TRBD1 (6 bases). CDR1 and CDR2 (germline): MGHDK, SYGVNS. V was pared by 8 bases and J by 7 bases, with 18 bases between. The CDR3 is 13 amino acids.

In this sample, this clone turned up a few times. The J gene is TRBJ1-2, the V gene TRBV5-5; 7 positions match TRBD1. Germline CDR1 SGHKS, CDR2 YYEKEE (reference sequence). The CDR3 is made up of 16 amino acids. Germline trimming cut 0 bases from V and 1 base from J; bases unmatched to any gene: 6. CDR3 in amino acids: CASSLGPGQLNYGYTF. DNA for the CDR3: TGTGCCAGCAGCTTGGGCCCGGGACAGCTTAACTATGGCTACACCTTC.

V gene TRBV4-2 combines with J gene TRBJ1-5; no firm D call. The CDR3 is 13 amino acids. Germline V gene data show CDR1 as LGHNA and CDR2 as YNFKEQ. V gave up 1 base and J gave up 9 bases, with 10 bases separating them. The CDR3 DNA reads TGTGCCAGCAGCCAAGGTGGTCTTGGGCCCCAGCATTTT. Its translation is CASSQGGLGPQHF.

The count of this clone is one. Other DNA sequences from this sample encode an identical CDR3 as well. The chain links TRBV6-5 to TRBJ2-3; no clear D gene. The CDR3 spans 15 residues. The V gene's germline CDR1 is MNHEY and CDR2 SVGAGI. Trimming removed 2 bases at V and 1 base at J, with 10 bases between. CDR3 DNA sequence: TGTGCCAGCAGTTACAGGACGCCCGGCACAGATACGCAGTATTTT. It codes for CASSYRTPGTDTQYF.

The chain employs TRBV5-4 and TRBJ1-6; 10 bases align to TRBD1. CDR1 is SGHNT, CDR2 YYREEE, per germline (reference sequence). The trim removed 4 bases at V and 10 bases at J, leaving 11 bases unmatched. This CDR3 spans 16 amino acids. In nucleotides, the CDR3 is TGTGCCAGCAGCCCCGGGACAGGGGCCCAGGGGTCACCCCTCCACTTT. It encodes CASSPGTGAQGSPLHF.